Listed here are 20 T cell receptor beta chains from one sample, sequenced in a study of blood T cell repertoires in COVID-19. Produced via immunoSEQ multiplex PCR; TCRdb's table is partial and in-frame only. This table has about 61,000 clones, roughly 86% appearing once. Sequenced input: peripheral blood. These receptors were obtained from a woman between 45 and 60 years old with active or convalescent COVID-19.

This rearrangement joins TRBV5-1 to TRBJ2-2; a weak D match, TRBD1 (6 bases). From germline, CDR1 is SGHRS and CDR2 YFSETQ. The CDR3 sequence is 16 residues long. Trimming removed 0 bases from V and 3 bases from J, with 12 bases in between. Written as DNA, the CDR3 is TGCGCCAGCAGCTTGGAATTCAGGGGCGACACCGGGGAGCTGTTTTTT. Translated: CASSLEFRGDTGELFF.

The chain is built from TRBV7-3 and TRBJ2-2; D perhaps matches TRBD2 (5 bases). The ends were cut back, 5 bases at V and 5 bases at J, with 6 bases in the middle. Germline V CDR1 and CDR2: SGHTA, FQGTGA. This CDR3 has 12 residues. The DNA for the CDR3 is TGTGCCAGCAGCCGCGGGACCGGGGAGCTGTTTTTT. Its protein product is CASSRGTGELFF.

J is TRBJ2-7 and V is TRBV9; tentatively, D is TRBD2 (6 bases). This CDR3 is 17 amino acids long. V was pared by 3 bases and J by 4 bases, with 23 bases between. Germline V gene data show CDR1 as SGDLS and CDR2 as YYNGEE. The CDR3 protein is CASSGRIGGRNPYEQYF. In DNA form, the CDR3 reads TGTGCCAGCAGCGGCAGGATCGGAGGGAGAAACCCATACGAGCAGTACTTC.

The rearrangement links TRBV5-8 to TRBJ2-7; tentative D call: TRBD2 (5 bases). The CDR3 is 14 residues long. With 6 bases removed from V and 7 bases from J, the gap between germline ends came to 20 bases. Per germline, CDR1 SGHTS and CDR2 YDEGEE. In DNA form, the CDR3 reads TGTGCCAGCACCATAGAGGGTGGGCTTATTGAGCAGTACTTC. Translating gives CASTIEGGLIEQYF. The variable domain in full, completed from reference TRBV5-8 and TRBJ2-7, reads EAGVTQSPTHLIKTRGQQATLRCSPISGHTSVYWYQQALGLGLQFLLWYDEGEERNRGNFPPRFSGRQFPNYSSELNVNALELEDSALYLCASTIEGGLIEQYFGPGTRLTVT.

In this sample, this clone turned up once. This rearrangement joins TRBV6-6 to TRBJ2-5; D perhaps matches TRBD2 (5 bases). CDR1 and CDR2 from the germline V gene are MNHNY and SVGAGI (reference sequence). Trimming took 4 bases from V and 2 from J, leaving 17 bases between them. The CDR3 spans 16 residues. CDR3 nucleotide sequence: TGTGCCAGCAGTTCGGGGTCACAGATACTACAAGAGACCCAGTACTTC. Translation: CASSSGSQILQETQYF.

The CDR3 protein is CASSATSGNEQFF. CDR3 sequence (DNA): TGTGCCAGCAGTGCAACTAGCGGCAATGAGCAGTTCTTC. The rearrangement joins TRBV2 to TRBJ2-1; 8 bases are shared with TRBD2. The CDR3 consists of 13 residues. Germline V lookup: CDR1 SNHLY, CDR2 FYNNEI. Trimming removed 4 bases from V and 6 bases from J; junction bases left unmatched: 2. Full variable domain (remainder filled in from reference TRBV2 and TRBJ2-1): EPEVTQTPSHQVTQMGQEVILRCVPISNHLYFYWYRQILGQKVEFLVSFYNNEISEKSEIFDDQFSVERPDGSNFTLKIRSTKLEDSAMYFCASSATSGNEQFFGPGTRLTVL.

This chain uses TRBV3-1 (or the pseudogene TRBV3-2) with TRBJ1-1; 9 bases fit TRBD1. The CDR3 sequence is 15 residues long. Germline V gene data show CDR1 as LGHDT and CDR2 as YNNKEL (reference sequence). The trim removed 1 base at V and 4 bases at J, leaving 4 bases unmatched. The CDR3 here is CASSQAGDRATEAFF. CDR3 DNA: TGTGCCAGCAGCCAAGCCGGGGACAGGGCCACTGAAGCTTTCTTT.

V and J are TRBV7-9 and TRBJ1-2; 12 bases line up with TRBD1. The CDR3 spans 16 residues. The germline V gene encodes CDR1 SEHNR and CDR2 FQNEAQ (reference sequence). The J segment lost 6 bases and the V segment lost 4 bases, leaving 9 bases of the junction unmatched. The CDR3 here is CASSSNPGQGADGYTF. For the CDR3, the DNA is TGTGCCAGCAGCTCCAACCCGGGACAGGGGGCAGATGGCTACACCTTC.

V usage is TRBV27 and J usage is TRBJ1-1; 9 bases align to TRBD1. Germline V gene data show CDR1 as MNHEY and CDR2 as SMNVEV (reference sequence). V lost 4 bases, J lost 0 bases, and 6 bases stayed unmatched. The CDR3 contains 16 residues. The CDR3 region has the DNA TGTGCCAGCAGTTCCGGGACAGGGTGGATGAACACTGAAGCTTTCTTT. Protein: CASSSGTGWMNTEAFF.

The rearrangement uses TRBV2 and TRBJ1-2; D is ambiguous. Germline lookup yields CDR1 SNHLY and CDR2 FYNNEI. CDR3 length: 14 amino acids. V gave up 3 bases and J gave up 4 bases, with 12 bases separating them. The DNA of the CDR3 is TGTGCCAGCAGTGAGAGGCTCTCCCGCTATGGCTACACCTTC. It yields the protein CASSERLSRYGYTF.

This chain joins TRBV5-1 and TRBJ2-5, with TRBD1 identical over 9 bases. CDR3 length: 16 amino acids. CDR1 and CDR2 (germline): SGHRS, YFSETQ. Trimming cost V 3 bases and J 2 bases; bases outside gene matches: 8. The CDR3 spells CASSSSTGGRQETQYF. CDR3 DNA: TGCGCCAGCAGCTCCTCTACAGGGGGCAGGCAAGAGACCCAGTACTTC.

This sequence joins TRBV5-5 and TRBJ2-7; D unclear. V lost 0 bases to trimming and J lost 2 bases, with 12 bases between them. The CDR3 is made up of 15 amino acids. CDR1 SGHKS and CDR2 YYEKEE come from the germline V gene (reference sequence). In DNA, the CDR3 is TGTGCCAGCAGCTTGGGTGTGGCAGCGACCTACGAGCAGTACTTC. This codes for CASSLGVAATYEQYF.

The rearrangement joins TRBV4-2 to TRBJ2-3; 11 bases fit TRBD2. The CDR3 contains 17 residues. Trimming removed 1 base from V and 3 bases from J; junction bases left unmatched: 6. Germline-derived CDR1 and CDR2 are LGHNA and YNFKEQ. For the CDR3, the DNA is TGTGCCAGCAGCCAAGGGACTAGCGGGTTTCTGACAGATACGCAGTATTTT. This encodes CASSQGTSGFLTDTQYF.

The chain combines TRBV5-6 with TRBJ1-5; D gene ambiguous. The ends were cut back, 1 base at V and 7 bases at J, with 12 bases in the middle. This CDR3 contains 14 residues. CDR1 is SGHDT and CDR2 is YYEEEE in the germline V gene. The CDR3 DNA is TGTGCCAGCAGCTTGTTTACATTTCCACAGCCCCAGCATTTT. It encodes CASSLFTFPQPQHF.

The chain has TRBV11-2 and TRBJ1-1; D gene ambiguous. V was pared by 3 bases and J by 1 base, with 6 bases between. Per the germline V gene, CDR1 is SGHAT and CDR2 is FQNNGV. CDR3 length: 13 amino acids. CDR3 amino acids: CASSFQKNTEAFF. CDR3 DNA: TGTGCCAGCAGCTTTCAGAAGAACACTGAAGCTTTCTTT.

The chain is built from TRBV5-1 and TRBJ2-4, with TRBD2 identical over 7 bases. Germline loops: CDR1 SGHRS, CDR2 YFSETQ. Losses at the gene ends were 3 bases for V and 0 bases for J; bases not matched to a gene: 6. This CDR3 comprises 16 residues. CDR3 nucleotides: TGCGCCAGCAGCTGGGGGGGAGATCTAGCCAAAAACATTCAGTACTTC. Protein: CASSWGGDLAKNIQYF.

The CDR3, as DNA: TGCGCCAGCAGCCCTCGCCTAAGCGGGGGTACCGGGGAGCTGTTTTTT. Its protein is CASSPRLSGGTGELFF. The genes are TRBV5-1 and TRBJ2-2, with 8 bases that match TRBD2. J gave up 5 bases and V 4 bases, and 10 bases lay outside the gene matches. Germline V gives CDR1 SGHRS, CDR2 YFSETQ. The CDR3 is 16 amino acids.

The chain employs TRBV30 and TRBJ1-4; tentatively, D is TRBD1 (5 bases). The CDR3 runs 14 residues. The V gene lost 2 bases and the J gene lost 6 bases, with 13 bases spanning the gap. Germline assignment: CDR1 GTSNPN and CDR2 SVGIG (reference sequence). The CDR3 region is CAWSIGGSDEKLFF. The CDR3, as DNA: TGTGCCTGGAGTATCGGGGGGTCGGATGAAAAACTGTTTTTT.

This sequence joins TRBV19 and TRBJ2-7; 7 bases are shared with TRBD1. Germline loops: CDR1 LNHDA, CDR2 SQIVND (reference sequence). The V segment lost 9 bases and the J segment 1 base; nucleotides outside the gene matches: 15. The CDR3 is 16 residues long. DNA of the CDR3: TGTGCCAGCTTCAGCCTCCGGGACAGTTTTTCCTACGAGCAGTACTTC. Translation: CASFSLRDSFSYEQYF.

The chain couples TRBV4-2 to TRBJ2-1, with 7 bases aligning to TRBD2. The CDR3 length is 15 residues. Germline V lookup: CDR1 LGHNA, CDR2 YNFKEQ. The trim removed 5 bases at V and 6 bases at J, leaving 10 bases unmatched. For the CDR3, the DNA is TGTGCCAGCAGCGAGACTGGCGGGAGAAGCAATGAGCAGTTCTTC. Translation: CASSETGGRSNEQFF.